What follows are 10 T cell receptor beta chains derived from one specimen sequenced in a study of molecular identifiers for immune sequencing clone quantification. TCRdb passed the PCR reads through MiXCR, listing each CDR3 protein once. Of about 630,000 distinct CDR3 sequences listed, about 25% are singletons. Sequencing was carried out using naive CD8+ T cells from blood, with Jurkat cell RNA spiked in. The subset here: FACS-sorted CD8+CD4-CCR7+CD45RA+ naive T cells. The receptors were sampled from a human donor in good health. Some libraries in this study had Jurkat cell RNA spiked in.

This clonotype was picked up many times. The rearrangement uses TRBV28 and TRBJ2-4; D remains unclear. The CDR3 is 16 amino acids. Germline values: CDR1 MDHEN, CDR2 SYDVKM. Trimming took off 1 base at V and 0 bases at J, with 10 bases between the two ends. The CDR3 loop reads CASSLFKTLAKNIQYF. In nucleotides, the CDR3 is TGTGCCAGCAGTTTATTCAAGACTCTAGCCAAAAACATTCAGTACTTC.

This clonotype has a count of ten or more. The rearrangement uses TRBV29-1 and TRBJ2-3; D unresolved. The germline CDR1 and CDR2 sequences are SQVTM and ANQGSEA. Trimming took off 2 bases at V and 6 bases at J, with 6 bases between the two ends. CDR3 size: 11 residues. The CDR3 region is CSVEYLDTQYF. Written as DNA, the CDR3 is TGCAGCGTTGAATATTTGGATACGCAGTATTTT.

This clonotype was seen only once. A much larger clone lies a single base off, so this may be a read error. The chain has TRBV12-3 or TRBV12-4 and TRBJ1-5; D gene uncertain. This CDR3 has 15 residues. In DNA, the CDR3 is TGTGCCAGCAGTTTATCCCTTTGGGGAAATCAGCCCCGGCATTTT. Protein product: CASSLSLWGNQPRHF.

The sample holds a few counts of this clonotype. It may be a read error: a sequence one base away is much more abundant. The chain recombines TRBV5-6 with TRBJ1-1, with a possible D match to TRBD1 (5 bases). This CDR3 spans 14 amino acids. Deletions cut 4 bases from V and 6 bases from J, with 16 bases between. CDR1 is SGHDT, CDR2 YYEEEE, per germline. CDR3 protein: CASSAALGLAEAFF. CDR3 in DNA: TGTGCCAGCAGCGCGGCACTGGGACTTGCTGAAGCTTTCTTT.

With regard to this clonotype: A much larger clone lies one base from this, so it may be a read error. This chain connects TRBV6-5 to TRBJ2-5; 7 bases map to TRBD2. Germline V CDR1 and CDR2: MNHEY, SVGAGI. The CDR3 runs to 14 residues. The CDR3 loop reads CASSSAGSQEPQYF. Written as DNA, the CDR3 is TGTGCCAGCAGTTCAGCGGGATCCCAAGAGCCCCAGTACTTC.

This clonotype came up many times. The J gene is TRBJ2-3, the V gene TRBV3-1; no clear D. V dropped 1 base and J dropped 1 base, with 9 bases sitting between them. Germline V gene lookup returns CDR1 LGHDT and CDR2 YNNKEL (reference sequence). The CDR3 contains 15 residues. DNA of the CDR3: TGTGCCAGCAGCCAAGTTTTGTCTGGCACAGATACGCAGTATTTT. It encodes CASSQVLSGTDTQYF.

This clonotype was observed a handful of times. With a much larger clone just one base away, this may be a read error. This chain uses TRBV5-6 with TRBJ2-3; D is unclear. This CDR3 contains 13 residues. Trimming took off 3 bases at V and 2 bases at J, with 7 bases between the two ends. From germline, CDR1 is SGHDT and CDR2 YYEEEE. The CDR3 bases are TGTGCCAGCAGCTGGGCCCCCACAGATACGCAGTATTTT. Its protein product is CASSWAPTDTQYF.

This clonotype was observed a single time. A much more abundant neighbour one base away suggests this may be a read error. The V gene is TRBV5-1, the J gene TRBJ2-7; weak D call: TRBD1 (6 bases). CDR1 is SGHRS and CDR2 is YFSETQ in the germline V gene. This CDR3 comprises 15 residues. The CDR3 coding sequence is TGCGCCAGCAGCCTGTGGACAGATAGCTCCCACGAGCAGTACTTC. Amino acid sequence: CASSLWTDSSHEQYF.

Worth noting for this clonotype: A much larger clonotype is one base distant, so this may be a read error. The chain combines TRBV4-3 with TRBJ2-1; D is possibly TRBD1 or TRBD2 (5 bases each). V dropped 1 base and J dropped 1 base, with 14 bases sitting between them. The CDR3 length is 17 residues. Germline V gene lookup returns CDR1 LGHNA and CDR2 YSLEER. Here the CDR3 DNA reads TGCGCCAGCAGCCAAGTCGTCCCGGGACCGTCCTACAATGAGCAGTTCTTC. It translates to CASSQVVPGPSYNEQFF.

The chain recombines TRBV7-9 with TRBJ2-3, with D unresolved. Trimming removed 1 base at V and 3 bases at J, with 11 bases between. The CDR3 consists of 15 residues. CDR1 SEHNR and CDR2 FQNEAQ come from the germline V gene (reference sequence). CDR3 loop: CASSLVASLTDTQYF. DNA of the CDR3: TGTGCCAGCAGCTTAGTTGCCTCACTAACAGATACGCAGTATTTT.